These T cell receptor beta chains were read from a single sample in a study of beta chain features in type 1 diabetes. Clones were read by immunoSEQ multiplex PCR, and TCRdb kept only the in-frame ones, dropping some. The table shows some 700,000 clones, with 13% occurring only once. Sample: naive CD4+ T cells from blood. These receptor sequences come from a man between 18 and 29 years old with type 1 diabetes. Both conserved end residues are part of each CDR3. The order of the fields is clone size, D gene, V gene, J gene, CDR3 DNA, CDR3 protein. D genes are given only for firm matches. The size field is filled for only some rows; it gives once, few, many or a size class.

abundance: .
d_gene: .
v_gene: TRBV4-1
j_gene: TRBJ1-5
CDR3nt: TGCGCCAGCAGCCAAGCCGGGGCAGGAGCCTCAGCCCAGCATTTT
CDR3aa: CASSQAGAGASAQHF

abundance: .
d_gene: TRBD1
v_gene: TRBV30
j_gene: TRBJ2-1
CDR3nt: TGTGCCTGGAGCCCGGCCGGGACAGTCTACAATGAGCAGTTCTTC
CDR3aa: CAWSPAGTVYNEQFF

abundance: .
d_gene: TRBD2
v_gene: TRBV25-1
j_gene: TRBJ2-3
CDR3nt: TGTGCCTCGGGACTAGCGGGCACAGATACGCAGTATTTT
CDR3aa: CASGLAGTDTQYF

abundance: few
d_gene: TRBD1
v_gene: TRBV6-5
j_gene: TRBJ2-3
CDR3nt: TGTGCCAGCACAGGGGGCGCCGCGCAGTATTTT
CDR3aa: CASTGGAAQYF

abundance: .
d_gene: .
v_gene: TRBV7-9
j_gene: TRBJ2-3
CDR3nt: TGTGCCAGCAGCTTGGGGGACAAGGAACTAGATACGCAGTATTTT
CDR3aa: CASSLGDKELDTQYF

abundance: few
d_gene: .
v_gene: TRBV29-1
j_gene: TRBJ2-2
CDR3nt: TGCAGCGTTGAAGACGATACCGGGGAGCTGTTTTTT
CDR3aa: CSVEDDTGELFF

abundance: few
d_gene: .
v_gene: TRBV6-1
j_gene: TRBJ1-5
CDR3nt: TGTGCCAGCAGTGGGTCCGGGGCCGATAATCAGCCCCAGCATTTT
CDR3aa: CASSGSGADNQPQHF

abundance: .
d_gene: .
v_gene: TRBV19
j_gene: TRBJ2-7
CDR3nt: TGTGCCAGTAGTCAACAGGGCCTCTCCTACGAGCAGTACTTC
CDR3aa: CASSQQGLSYEQYF

abundance: few
d_gene: .
v_gene: TRBV30
j_gene: TRBJ2-7
CDR3nt: TGTGCTATTACGCTAAGCTCCTACGAGCAGTACTTC
CDR3aa: CAITLSSYEQYF

abundance: few
d_gene: .
v_gene: TRBV5-1
j_gene: TRBJ1-1
CDR3nt: TGCGCCAGCAGCTTGGAGGCGTCCACTGAAGCTTTCTTT
CDR3aa: CASSLEASTEAFF